These T cell receptor beta chains were read from a single sample in a study of vaccination and CD4 T cells after COVID-19. Their specific antigens are unknown. TCRdb ran MiXCR on the PCR reads and lists one entry per CDR3 protein. The data contain 9,500 to 15,000 distinct CDR3 sequences, 35% to 45% of them seen just once; the ten biggest clones take up less than 25%. Material: cultured CD4+ T cells from blood. All receptors derive from a human donor with COVID-19. Each CDR3 is given with its conserved first and last residue. D genes are given only for firm matches. Only part of the rows carry a size: once, few, many, or a class if the clone is expanded.

j_call clone_size v_call d_call cdr3_aa cdr3_nt
TRBJ2-5 - TRBV2 TRBD2 CASSEATGLATKTQYF TGTGCCAGCAGTGAAGCGACGGGACTAGCTACAAAGACCCAGTACTTC
TRBJ2-2 - TRBV2 TRBD2 CASSTTGTSTGELFF TGTGCCAGCAGCACTACCGGGACTAGCACCGGGGAGCTGTTTTTT
TRBJ1-2 few TRBV19 TRBD1 CASSVTGGKNYGYTF TGTGCCAGTAGTGTGACAGGGGGTAAGAACTATGGCTACACCTTC
TRBJ2-2 - TRBV19 - CASRTLQVTGELFF TGTGCCAGTAGGACCCTACAGGTTACCGGGGAGCTGTTTTTT
TRBJ2-1 - TRBV11-3 TRBD2 CASRAGTSGNEQFF TGTGCCAGCAGGGCCGGGACTAGCGGCAATGAGCAGTTCTTC
TRBJ2-7 - TRBV6-1 - CASSEGGGSSYEQYF TGTGCCAGCAGTGAGGGGGGCGGGAGCTCCTACGAGCAGTACTTC
TRBJ1-2 - TRBV23-1 TRBD1 CASSQSDGDSRKRTYGYTF TGCGCCAGCAGTCAATCTGACGGGGACAGTCGTAAAAGAACCTATGGCTACACCTTC
TRBJ2-1 - TRBV20-1 - CSAVQPERARNEQFF TGCAGTGCTGTCCAGCCCGAAAGGGCGAGGAATGAGCAGTTCTTC
TRBJ2-7 few TRBV15 TRBD2 CATSRARLAGYGEQYF TGTGCCACCAGCAGAGCTCGGCTAGCGGGGTACGGCGAGCAGTACTTC
TRBJ2-6 few TRBV19 - CASTGAGANVLTF TGTGCCAGTACAGGGGCCGGGGCCAACGTCCTGACTTTC
TRBJ1-5 few TRBV6-1 - CASRPSGLGYGNQPQHF TGTGCCAGCAGGCCCTCCGGTCTGGGATATGGCAATCAGCCCCAGCATTTT
TRBJ1-1 few TRBV6-9 TRBD1 CALTGVTEAFF TGTGCCTTGACAGGGGTCACTGAAGCTTTCTTT
TRBJ1-5 few TRBV10-3 - CATTDSYSNQPQHF TGTGCCACCACGGACAGTTATAGCAATCAGCCCCAGCATTTT
TRBJ1-6 - TRBV28 TRBD1 CASVTRGRTLHF TGTGCCAGCGTAACCAGGGGGCGGACCCTCCACTTT
TRBJ2-5 - TRBV20-1 TRBD2 CSASTSALQETQYF TGCAGTGCTAGTACTAGCGCTTTACAAGAGACCCAGTACTTC
TRBJ1-6 few TRBV6-4 - CASSDTGGDNSPLHF TGTGCCAGCAGTGACACGGGAGGAGATAATTCACCCCTCCACTTT
TRBJ1-1 few TRBV5-1 TRBD1 CASSLGQGLYTEAFF TGCGCCAGCAGCTTGGGACAGGGGCTATACACTGAAGCTTTCTTT
TRBJ1-3 - TRBV5-6 - CASGPRGPGNTIYF TGTGCCAGCGGCCCCAGGGGTCCTGGAAACACCATATATTTT
TRBJ1-2 - TRBV5-1 - CASSFTGSDYGYTF TGCGCCAGCAGCTTCACAGGGTCCGACTATGGCTACACCTTC
TRBJ2-5 few TRBV10-3 TRBD1 CAISLDRGQETQYF TGTGCCATCAGCCTTGACAGGGGGCAAGAGACCCAGTACTTC
TRBJ2-7 - TRBV25-1 - CASSVPQAAGLNF TGTGCCAGCAGTGTCCCCCAGGCGGCGGGGTTGAACTTC
TRBJ2-3 - TRBV20-1 TRBD2 CSAGPSGGAGDTQYF TGCAGTGCGGGACCGAGCGGGGGGGCCGGAGATACGCAGTATTTT
TRBJ2-7 - TRBV7-9 - CASSLGHIDEQYF TGTGCCAGCAGCTTAGGACATATTGACGAGCAGTACTTC
TRBJ2-5 - TRBV11-2 - CASSLDRGAGETQYF TGTGCCAGCAGCTTAGATCGGGGGGCCGGTGAGACCCAGTACTTC
TRBJ2-3 few TRBV6-1 - CASSTTGRTQYF TGTGCCAGCAGTACTACAGGGCGGACGCAGTATTTT
TRBJ1-1 - TRBV5-4 - CASSFLGAEAFF TGTGCCAGCAGCTTTTTAGGCGCTGAAGCTTTCTTT
TRBJ2-2 - TRBV11-2 - CASSFYICSARGNRRNTGELFF -
TRBJ1-5 few TRBV7-8 - CASSVSWTGGQPQHF TGTGCCAGCAGCGTAAGCTGGACCGGCGGTCAGCCCCAGCATTTT
TRBJ2-2 few TRBV7-2 TRBD2 CASSLTSGGNTGELFF TGTGCCAGCAGCCTGACTAGCGGGGGTAACACCGGGGAGCTGTTTTTT
TRBJ2-7 few TRBV19 TRBD1 CASSRTGGLEQYF TGTGCCAGTAGTAGAACAGGGGGACTCGAGCAGTACTTC